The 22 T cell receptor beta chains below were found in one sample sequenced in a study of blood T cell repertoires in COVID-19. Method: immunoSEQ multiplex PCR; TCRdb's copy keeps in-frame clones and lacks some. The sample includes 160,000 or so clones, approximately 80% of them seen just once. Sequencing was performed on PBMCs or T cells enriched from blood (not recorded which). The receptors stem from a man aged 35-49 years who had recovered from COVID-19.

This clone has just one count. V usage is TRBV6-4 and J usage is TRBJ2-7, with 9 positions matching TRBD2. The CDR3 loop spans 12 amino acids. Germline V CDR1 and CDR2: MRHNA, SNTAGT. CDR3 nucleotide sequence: TGTGCCCCCATGGGTGCGGGGGGGGCGCTAGACGTC. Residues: CAPMGAGGALDV.

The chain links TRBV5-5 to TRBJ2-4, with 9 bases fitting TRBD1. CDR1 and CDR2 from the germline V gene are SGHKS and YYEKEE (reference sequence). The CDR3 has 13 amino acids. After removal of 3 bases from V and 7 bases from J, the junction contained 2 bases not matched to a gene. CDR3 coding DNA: TGTGCCAGCAGCTCCGGGACAGGGAACATTCAGTACTTC. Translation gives CASSSGTGNIQYF.

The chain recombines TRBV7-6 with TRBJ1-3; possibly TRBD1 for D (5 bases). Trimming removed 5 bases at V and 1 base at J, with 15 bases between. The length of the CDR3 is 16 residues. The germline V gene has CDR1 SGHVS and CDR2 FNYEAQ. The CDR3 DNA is TGTGCCAGCAGCCGTGGGGGGGTCCCTTCTGGAAACACCATATATTTT. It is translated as CASSRGGVPSGNTIYF.

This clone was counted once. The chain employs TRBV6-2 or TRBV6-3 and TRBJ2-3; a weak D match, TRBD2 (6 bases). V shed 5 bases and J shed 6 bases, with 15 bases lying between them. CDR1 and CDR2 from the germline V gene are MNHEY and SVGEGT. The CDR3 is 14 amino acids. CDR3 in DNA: TGTGCCAGCAGTCCCCTTACTAGCTACGATACGCAGTATTTT. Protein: CASSPLTSYDTQYF.

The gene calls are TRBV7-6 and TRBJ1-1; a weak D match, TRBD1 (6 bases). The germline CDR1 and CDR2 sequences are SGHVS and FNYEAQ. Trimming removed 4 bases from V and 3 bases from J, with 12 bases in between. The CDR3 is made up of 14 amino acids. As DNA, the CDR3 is TGTGCCAGCAGCTCAGAGGCAGGGGACACTGAAGCTTTCTTT. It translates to CASSSEAGDTEAFF.

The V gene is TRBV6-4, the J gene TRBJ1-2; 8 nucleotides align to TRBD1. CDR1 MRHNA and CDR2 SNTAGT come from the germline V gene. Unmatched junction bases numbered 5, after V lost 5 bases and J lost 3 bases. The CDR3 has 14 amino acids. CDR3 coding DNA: TGTGCCAGCAGTCCAGGGGGCGCGTACTATGGCTACACCTTC. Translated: CASSPGGAYYGYTF.

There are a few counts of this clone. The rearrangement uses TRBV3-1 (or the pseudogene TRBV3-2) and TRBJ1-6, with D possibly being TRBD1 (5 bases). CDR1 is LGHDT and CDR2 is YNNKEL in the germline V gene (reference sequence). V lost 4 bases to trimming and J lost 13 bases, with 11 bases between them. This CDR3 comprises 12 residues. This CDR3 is CASSRSGRPLHF. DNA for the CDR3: TGTGCCAGCAGCCGATCAGGGAGGCCCCTCCACTTT.

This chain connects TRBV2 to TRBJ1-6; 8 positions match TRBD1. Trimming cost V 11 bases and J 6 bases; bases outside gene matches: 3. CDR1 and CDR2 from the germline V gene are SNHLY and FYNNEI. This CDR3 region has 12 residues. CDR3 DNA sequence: TGTGCCGTACAGGGGGTTAATTCACCCCTCCACTTT. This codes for CAVQGVNSPLHF.

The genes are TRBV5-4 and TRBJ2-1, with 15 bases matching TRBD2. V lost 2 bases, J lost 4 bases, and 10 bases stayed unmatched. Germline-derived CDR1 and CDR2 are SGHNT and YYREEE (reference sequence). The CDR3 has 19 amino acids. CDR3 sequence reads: CASSLPLGTSGGHYNEQFF. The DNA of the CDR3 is TGTGCCAGCAGCTTACCCCTTGGGACTAGCGGGGGGCATTACAATGAGCAGTTCTTC.

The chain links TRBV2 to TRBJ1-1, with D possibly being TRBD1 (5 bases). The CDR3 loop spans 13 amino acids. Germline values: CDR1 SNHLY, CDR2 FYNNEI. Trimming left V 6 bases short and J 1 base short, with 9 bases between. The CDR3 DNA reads TGTGCCAGCAGAAGGGGCCCGAACACTGAAGCTTTCTTT. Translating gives CASRRGPNTEAFF.

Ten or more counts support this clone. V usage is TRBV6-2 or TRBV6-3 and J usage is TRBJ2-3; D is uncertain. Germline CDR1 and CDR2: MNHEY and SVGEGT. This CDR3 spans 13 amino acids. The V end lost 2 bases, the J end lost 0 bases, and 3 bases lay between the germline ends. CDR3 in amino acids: CASSYTSTDTQYF. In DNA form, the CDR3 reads TGTGCCAGCAGTTACACAAGCACAGATACGCAGTATTTT.

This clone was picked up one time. The CDR3 sequence is CASSSWDTNGYTF. The CDR3 DNA sequence: TGTGCCAGCAGCTCCTGGGACACAAATGGCTACACCTTC. The rearrangement uses TRBV7-8 and TRBJ1-2, with TRBD1 as a possible D gene (6 bases). Germline V gene data show CDR1 as SGHVS and CDR2 as FQNEAQ. With 4 bases removed from V and 6 bases from J, the gap between germline ends came to 12 bases. The CDR3 spans 13 residues.

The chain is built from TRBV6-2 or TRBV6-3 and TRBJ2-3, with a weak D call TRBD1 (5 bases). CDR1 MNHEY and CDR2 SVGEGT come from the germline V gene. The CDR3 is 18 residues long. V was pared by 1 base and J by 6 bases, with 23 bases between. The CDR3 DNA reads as TGTGCCAGCAGTTACTGGGTAGATAGGGGTGACCCAGGGGATACGCAGTATTTT. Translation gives CASSYWVDRGDPGDTQYF.

This CDR3 is CAWSRSEEKLFF. CDR3 coding DNA: TGTGCCTGGTCCAGGTCCGAGGAAAAACTGTTTTTT. The gene calls are TRBV30 and TRBJ1-4, with D unresolved. Germline loops: CDR1 GTSNPN, CDR2 SVGIG (reference sequence). This CDR3 is built from 12 residues. V was shortened by 5 bases and J by 8 bases, with 12 bases between the two germline ends. The entire variable domain, with the rest obtained from reference TRBV30 and TRBJ1-4, is as follows: SQTIHQWPATLVQPVGSPLSLECTVEGTSNPNLYWYRQAAGRGLQLLFYSVGIGQISSEVPQNLSASRPQDRQFILSSKKLLLSDSGFYLCAWSRSEEKLFFGSGTQLSVL.

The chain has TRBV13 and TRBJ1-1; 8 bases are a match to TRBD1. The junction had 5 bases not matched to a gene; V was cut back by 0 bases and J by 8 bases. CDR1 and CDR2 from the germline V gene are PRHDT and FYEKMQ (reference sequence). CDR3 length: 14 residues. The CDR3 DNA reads TGTGCCAGCAGCTTAGGGGACAGGGAGGGCGAAGCTTTCTTT. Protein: CASSLGDREGEAFF.

In DNA, the CDR3 is TGTGCCTGGAGTGCCCCCAGATCCGCTGGGGCCAACGTCCTGACTTTC. Amino acids: CAWSAPRSAGANVLTF. The rearrangement links TRBV30 to TRBJ2-6; no firm D call. Trimming stripped 1 base from V and 2 bases from J, with 12 bases between. Germline V gene sequence: CDR1 GTSNPN, CDR2 SVGIG (reference sequence). CDR3 size: 16 residues.

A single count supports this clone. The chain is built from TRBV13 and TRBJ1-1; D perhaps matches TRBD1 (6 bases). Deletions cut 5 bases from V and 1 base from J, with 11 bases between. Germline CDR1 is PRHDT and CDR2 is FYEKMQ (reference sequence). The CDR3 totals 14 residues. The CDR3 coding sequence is TGTGCCAGCAGCCGGACAGCGTCGAACACTGAAGCTTTCTTT. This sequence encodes CASSRTASNTEAFF.

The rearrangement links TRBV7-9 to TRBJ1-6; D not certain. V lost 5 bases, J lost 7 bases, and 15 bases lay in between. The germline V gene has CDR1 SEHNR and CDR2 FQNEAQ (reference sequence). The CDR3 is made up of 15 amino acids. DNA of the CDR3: TGTGCCAGCAGCGAAGGGTATTCGGGAAATTCACCCCTCCACTTT. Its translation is CASSEGYSGNSPLHF.

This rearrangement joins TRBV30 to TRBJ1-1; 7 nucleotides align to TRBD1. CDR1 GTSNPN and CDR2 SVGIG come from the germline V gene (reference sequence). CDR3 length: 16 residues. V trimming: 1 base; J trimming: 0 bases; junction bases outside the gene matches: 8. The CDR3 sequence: CAWSGQGGSVNTEAFF. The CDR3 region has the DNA TGTGCCTGGAGTGGACAGGGCGGGTCAGTGAACACTGAAGCTTTCTTT. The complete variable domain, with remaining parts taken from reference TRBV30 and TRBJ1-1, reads SQTIHQWPATLVQPVGSPLSLECTVEGTSNPNLYWYRQAAGRGLQLLFYSVGIGQISSEVPQNLSASRPQDRQFILSSKKLLLSDSGFYLCAWSGQGGSVNTEAFFGQGTRLTVV.

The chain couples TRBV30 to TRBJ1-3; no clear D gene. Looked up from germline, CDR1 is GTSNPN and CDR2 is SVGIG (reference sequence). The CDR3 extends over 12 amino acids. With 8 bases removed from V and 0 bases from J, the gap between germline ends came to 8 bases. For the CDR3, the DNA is TGTGCCCTAAGTTTCTCTGGAAACACCATATATTTT. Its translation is CALSFSGNTIYF.

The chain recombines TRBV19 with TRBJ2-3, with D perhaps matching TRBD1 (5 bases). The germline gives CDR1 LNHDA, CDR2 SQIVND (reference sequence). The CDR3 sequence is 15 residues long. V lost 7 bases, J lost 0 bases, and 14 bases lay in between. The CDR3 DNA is TGTGCCAGTACCCCAGGAGACAGTAGCACAGATACGCAGTATTTT. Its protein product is CASTPGDSSTDTQYF.

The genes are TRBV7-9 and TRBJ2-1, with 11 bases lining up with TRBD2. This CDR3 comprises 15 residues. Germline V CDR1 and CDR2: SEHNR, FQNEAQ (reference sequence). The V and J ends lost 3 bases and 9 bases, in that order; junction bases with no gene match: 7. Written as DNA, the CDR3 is TGTGCCAGCAGCTTTAGCGGGGGGGCCCGGGTTGAGCAGTTCTTC. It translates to CASSFSGGARVEQFF. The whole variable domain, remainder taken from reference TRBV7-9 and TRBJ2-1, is DTGVSQNPRHKITKRGQNVTFRCDPISEHNRLYWYRQTLGQGPEFLTYFQNEAQLEKSRLLSDRFSAERPKGSFSTLEIQRTEQGDSAMYLCASSFSGGARVEQFFGPGTRLTVL.